This TCR beta chain was recorded in a study of OX40 agonist ivuxolimab in advanced cancers. Study conclusions and caveats: CD4+ and CD8+ blood T cells expanded clonally by week 6 at 0.1 to 3.0 mg/kg.

Points on this clone: The antigen is undetermined.

Clones were read by immunoSEQ multiplex PCR, and TCRdb kept only the in-frame ones, dropping some. The table lists around 49,000 clones, over 60% of them singletons, with roughly 7.9% in the top ten. This CDR3 spans 15 amino acids. The V gene's germline CDR1 is SGHVS and CDR2 FQNEAQ. V lost 10 bases, J lost 4 bases, and 22 bases lay in between. The chain employs TRBV7-8 and TRBJ1-2, with a tentative D call TRBD1 (5 bases). The sequences come from CD4+ or CD8+ T cells sorted from blood, collected in a trial of the OX40 agonist ivuxolimab. This receptor was obtained from an adult with an advanced solid tumor such as melanoma, head and neck, liver or kidney cancer. The CDR3 nucleotides are TGTGCCATCGCTGTAGACAGCTTTTCATTCTATGGCTACACCTTC. Protein product: CAIAVDSFSFYGYTF.